These 5 T cell receptor beta chains originate from one sample sequenced in a study of CD8+ T cells in alopecia areata. Reverse transcribed after extraction, RNA yielded cDNA as the sequencing template. TCRdb keeps only in-frame clones here, not all; method: immunoSEQ multiplex PCR. The sample shows over 90,000 clones, roughly half of them seen only once. The sample taken for sequencing was CD4+ T cells sorted from blood. Receptors originate from a human donor in good health.

This chain uses TRBV7-2 with TRBJ1-6; no clear D gene. This CDR3 has 13 amino acids. The ends were cut back, 3 bases at V and 7 bases at J, with 7 bases in the middle. The germline V gene has CDR1 SGHTA and CDR2 FQGNSA. The CDR3 spells CASSFRRNSPLHF. CDR3 DNA: TGTGCCAGCAGCTTCCGACGGAATTCACCCCTCCACTTT.

This clone was detected a few times. The chain joins TRBV13 to TRBJ1-1; tentative D call: TRBD1 (6 bases). V lost 8 bases to trimming and J lost 0 bases, with 13 bases between them. The CDR3 contains 14 residues. Germline values: CDR1 PRHDT, CDR2 FYEKMQ (reference sequence). The CDR3 loop reads CASDRLPLNTEAFF. Written as DNA, the CDR3 is TGTGCCAGCGACAGGTTACCTTTGAACACTGAAGCTTTCTTT. Full variable domain (outside the CDR3, taken from reference TRBV13 and TRBJ1-1): AAGVIQSPRHLIKEKRETATLKCYPIPRHDTVYWYQQGPGQDPQFLISFYEKMQSDKGSIPDRFSAQQFSDYHSELNMSSLELGDSALYFCASDRLPLNTEAFFGQGTRLTVV.

The gene calls are TRBV7-8 and TRBJ1-6; 10 bases are shared with TRBD1. Germline V CDR1 and CDR2: SGHVS, FQNEAQ. The length of the CDR3 is 15 residues. Unmatched junction bases numbered 2, after V lost 1 base and J lost 8 bases. CDR3 sequence: CASSLGDRGYSPLHF. The CDR3 DNA follows: TGTGCCAGCAGCTTAGGGGACAGGGGTTATTCACCCCTCCACTTT.

The rearrangement links TRBV30 to TRBJ2-3; a weak D match, TRBD2 (5 bases). Per germline, CDR1 GTSNPN and CDR2 SVGIG (reference sequence). The CDR3 sequence is 15 residues long. V lost 0 bases and J 6 bases, leaving 16 bases between the germline ends. CDR3 amino acids: CAWSVPGARRDTQYF. Here the CDR3 DNA reads TGTGCCTGGAGTGTACCAGGAGCAAGGAGGGATACGCAGTATTTT.

This chain links TRBV6-5 with TRBJ2-7, with D possibly being TRBD1 (6 bases). The ends were cut back, 7 bases at V and 2 bases at J, with 12 bases in the middle. This CDR3 is built from 13 residues. Germline CDR1 is MNHEY and CDR2 is SVGAGI. The CDR3: CASTNRAPYEQYF. The CDR3 region has the DNA TGTGCCAGCACCAACAGGGCCCCCTACGAGCAGTACTTC.